The present T cell receptor beta chain was sequenced within a study of T cell responses to AZD1222 COVID-19 vaccine. V was trimmed by 4 bases and J by 4 bases, leaving 13 bases between them. The V gene's germline CDR1 is LNHDA and CDR2 SQIVND (reference sequence). This CDR3 region has 14 residues. TCRdb keeps only in-frame clones here, not all; method: immunoSEQ multiplex PCR. The repertoire holds over 130,000 clones, with about 90% as singletons. Overall study findings and caveats: Most donors were white British and more were female, and clonal diversity was possibly underestimated. Reportedly, close to half of spike-specific TCRs are directed against unmutated variant regions. AZD1222 recipients seropositive at baseline numbered only 5 to 7. Repertoires were obtained only post-peak T cell response.

Note on this clone: Its target is not known.

The clonotype originates from an adult who received the AZD1222 COVID-19 vaccine. The sequenced sample was peripheral blood, obtained 28 days after the second AZD1222 dose. The V gene is TRBV19, the J gene TRBJ1-1, with a possible D match to TRBD1 (6 bases). The CDR3 loop is CASSSKLGGTEAFF. As DNA, the CDR3 is TGTGCCAGTAGTAGCAAACTAGGGGGCACTGAAGCTTTCTTT.